The 9 T cell receptor beta chains in this list originate from one sample, sequenced in a study of cytomegalovirus exposure and HLA in healthy donors. It was with 60 Vbeta and 13 Jbeta primers that the PCR ran. The table came from immunoSEQ multiplex PCR; TCRdb's copy has only in-frame clones and leaves some out. The sample yields about 110,000 clones, under 85% seen once. Input material: PBMCs. The receptors stem from a man aged 30-40 years in good health and CMV-seropositive.

The chain combines TRBV6-1 with TRBJ1-2, with 8 bases fitting TRBD1. J lost 1 base, V lost 8 bases, and 3 bases had no gene match. The CDR3 has 13 residues. Germline V gene data show CDR1 as MNHNS and CDR2 as SASEGT. CDR3 loop: CASGQGGNYGYTF. In DNA, the CDR3 is TGTGCCAGCGGACAGGGCGGTAACTATGGCTACACCTTC.

J is TRBJ1-1 and V is TRBV14, with D possibly matching TRBD1 (6 bases). This CDR3 spans 13 amino acids. Germline-derived CDR1 and CDR2 are SGHDN and FVKESK. Trimming took off 1 base at V and 6 bases at J, with 9 bases between the two ends. CDR3 sequence reads: CASSQGGHAEAFF. In DNA form, the CDR3 reads TGTGCCAGCAGCCAAGGGGGGCATGCTGAAGCTTTCTTT. Using reference TRBV14 and TRBJ1-1 for the parts outside the CDR3, the full variable domain is EAGVTQFPSHSVIEKGQTVTLRCDPISGHDNLYWYRRVMGKEIKFLLHFVKESKQDESGMPNNRFLAERTGGTYSTLKVQPAELEDSGVYFCASSQGGHAEAFFGQGTRLTVV.

The genes are TRBV7-2 and TRBJ2-3, with TRBD2 identical over 9 bases. This CDR3 is 16 amino acids long. Germline V lookup: CDR1 SGHTA, CDR2 FQGNSA. Trimming at V came to 6 bases and at J to 2 bases, leaving 9 bases not matched to a gene. The CDR3 is CASSSNSGGNTDTQYF. In DNA, the CDR3 is TGTGCCAGCAGTTCCAATAGCGGGGGAAACACAGATACGCAGTATTTT.

This clone has just a few counts. The V and J genes are TRBV12-5 and TRBJ1-1, with D maybe TRBD1 (5 bases). Trimming took off 3 bases at V and 2 bases at J, with 13 bases between the two ends. The CDR3 has 15 amino acids. Looked up from germline, CDR1 is LGHNT and CDR2 is FRNRAP. The CDR3: CASGFLDTANTEAFF. DNA of the CDR3: TGTGCTAGTGGTTTCTTGGACACAGCAAACACTGAAGCTTTCTTT.

The rearrangement joins TRBV7-9 to TRBJ1-5; D not resolved. Per germline, CDR1 SEHNR and CDR2 FQNEAQ (reference sequence). V lost 1 base, J lost 7 bases, and 8 bases lay in between. The CDR3 runs 13 residues. The CDR3 protein is CASSLDSGQPQHF. The CDR3 region has the DNA TGTGCCAGCAGCTTAGATTCGGGGCAGCCCCAGCATTTT.

This chain uses TRBV30 with TRBJ2-3; 7 bases match TRBD2. Germline CDR1 and CDR2: GTSNPN and SVGIG (reference sequence). With 1 base clipped from V and 1 base from J, the junction kept 8 bases outside the gene matches. This CDR3 has 16 residues. As DNA, the CDR3 is TGTGCCTGGAGTGCTAATAGCGGGCCGGGCACAGATACGCAGTATTTT. Its protein is CAWSANSGPGTDTQYF.

The chain recombines TRBV14 with TRBJ1-6, with D perhaps matching TRBD1 (5 bases). The germline V gene has CDR1 SGHDN and CDR2 FVKESK. The V end lost 4 bases, the J end lost 8 bases, and 18 bases lay between the germline ends. The CDR3 has 16 amino acids. CDR3 sequence (DNA): TGTGCCAGCAGCCGGTGGGCCAGGGTGACAGATTCACCCCTCCACTTT. The encoded protein is CASSRWARVTDSPLHF.

CDR3 sequence: CASSGGTLNEKLFF. The CDR3 region has the DNA TGTGCCAGCAGCGGCGGGACTCTTAATGAAAAACTGTTTTTT. The chain uses TRBV5-8 and TRBJ1-4; weak D call: TRBD1 (5 bases). The CDR3 length is 14 residues. Germline-derived CDR1 and CDR2 are SGHTS and YDEGEE. V was pared by 4 bases and J by 4 bases, with 11 bases between.

The J gene is TRBJ2-1, the V gene TRBV7-2; 8 bases are a match to TRBD2. With 7 bases clipped from V and 5 bases from J, the junction kept 4 bases outside the gene matches. This CDR3 is built from 13 residues. Germline V gene data show CDR1 as SGHTA and CDR2 as FQGNSA. CDR3 residues: CASTSGRDNEQFF. The DNA of the CDR3 is TGTGCCAGCACGTCCGGGAGGGACAATGAGCAGTTCTTC.